This T cell receptor (beta chain) was recovered during a study of cytomegalovirus exposure and HLA in healthy donors. Nominally healthy donors were sampled, though unrecorded immune exposures were likely. In its sample, this clone was seen a few times. Its antigen remains unknown. It was with 60 Vbeta and 13 Jbeta primers that the PCR ran. Repertoires were generated with immunoSEQ multiplex PCR, while TCRdb's copy carries only in-frame clones and drops some. The sample yields roughly 130,000 clones, around 70% seen once. Study conclusions and caveats: V segments that were indistinguishable, TRBV6-2 and TRBV6-3 among them, were omitted from analysis. Earlier analysis looked at TCR beta V segments, and most were productive about 87% or about 30% of the time. Later analysis suggested most CMV-associated TCR beta chains were HLA-restricted.

The CDR3 loop spans 18 amino acids. From germline, CDR1 is SGHTA and CDR2 FQGNSA. The trim removed 5 bases at V and 2 bases at J, leaving 13 bases unmatched. The sample consisted of PBMCs. The rearrangement joins TRBV7-2 to TRBJ2-2; 8 bases are shared with TRBD2. The clonotype originates from a man aged 25 to 40 in good health and CMV-seropositive. The CDR3 region has the DNA TGTGCCAGCAGCCTCCTTTGGCGGGAGGCCGATAACACCGGGGAGCTGTTTTTT. It codes for CASSLLWREADNTGELFF.